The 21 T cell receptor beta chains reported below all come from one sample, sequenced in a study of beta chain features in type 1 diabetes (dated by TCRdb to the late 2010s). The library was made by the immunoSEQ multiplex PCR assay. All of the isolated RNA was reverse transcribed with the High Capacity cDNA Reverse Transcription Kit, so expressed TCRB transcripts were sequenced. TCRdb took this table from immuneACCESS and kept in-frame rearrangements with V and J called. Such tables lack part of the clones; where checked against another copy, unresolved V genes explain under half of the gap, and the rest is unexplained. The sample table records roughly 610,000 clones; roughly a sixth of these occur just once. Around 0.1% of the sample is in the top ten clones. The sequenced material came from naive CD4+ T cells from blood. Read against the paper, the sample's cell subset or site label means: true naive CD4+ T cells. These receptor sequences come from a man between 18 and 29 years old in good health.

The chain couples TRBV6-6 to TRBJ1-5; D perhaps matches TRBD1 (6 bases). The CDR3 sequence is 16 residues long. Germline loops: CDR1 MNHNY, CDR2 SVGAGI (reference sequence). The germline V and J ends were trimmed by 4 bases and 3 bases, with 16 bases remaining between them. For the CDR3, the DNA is TGTGCCAGCAGTTCTACAGGGTTACCGGTCAATCAGCCCCAGCATTTT. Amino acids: CASSSTGLPVNQPQHF.

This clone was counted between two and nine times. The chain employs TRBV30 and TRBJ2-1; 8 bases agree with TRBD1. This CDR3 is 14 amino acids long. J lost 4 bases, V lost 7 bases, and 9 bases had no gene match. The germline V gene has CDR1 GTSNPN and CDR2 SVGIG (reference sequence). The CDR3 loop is CASQGAFFYNEQFF. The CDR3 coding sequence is TGTGCCTCGCAGGGGGCTTTTTTTTACAATGAGCAGTTCTTC.

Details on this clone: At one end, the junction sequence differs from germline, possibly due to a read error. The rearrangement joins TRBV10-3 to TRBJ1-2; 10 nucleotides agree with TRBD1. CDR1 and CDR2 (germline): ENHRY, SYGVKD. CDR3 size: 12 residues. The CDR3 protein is CAIPRDRGVMNF. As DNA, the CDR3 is TGTGCCATCCCCCGGGACAGGGGAGTTATGAACTTC.

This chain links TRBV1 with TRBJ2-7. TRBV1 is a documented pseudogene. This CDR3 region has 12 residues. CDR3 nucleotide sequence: TGCACCAGCAGCCGCGACCCCTGGGAGCAGTACTTC. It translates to CTSSRDPWEQYF.

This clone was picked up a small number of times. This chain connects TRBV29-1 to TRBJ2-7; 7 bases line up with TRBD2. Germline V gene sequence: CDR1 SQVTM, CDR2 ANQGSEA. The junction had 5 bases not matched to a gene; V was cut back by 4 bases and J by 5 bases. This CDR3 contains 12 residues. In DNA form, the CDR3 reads TGCAGCGTTGGTCGGGGGAGGGACGAGCAGTACTTC. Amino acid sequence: CSVGRGRDEQYF.

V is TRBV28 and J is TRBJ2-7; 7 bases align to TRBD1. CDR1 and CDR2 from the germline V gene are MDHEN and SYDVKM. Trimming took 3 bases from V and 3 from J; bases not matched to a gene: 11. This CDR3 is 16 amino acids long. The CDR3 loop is CASSLDGTANFYEQYF. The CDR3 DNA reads TGTGCCAGCAGTTTGGACGGGACAGCAAACTTCTACGAGCAGTACTTC.

CDR3 sequence: CASSQETASFYNEQFF. The CDR3 DNA reads TGCGCCAGCAGCCAAGAAACGGCTAGCTTCTACAATGAGCAGTTCTTC. V usage is TRBV4-3 and J usage is TRBJ2-1; D is perhaps TRBD2 (5 bases). Germline-derived CDR1 and CDR2 are LGHNA and YSLEER. The ends were cut back, 0 bases at V and 3 bases at J, with 12 bases in the middle. This CDR3 region has 16 residues.

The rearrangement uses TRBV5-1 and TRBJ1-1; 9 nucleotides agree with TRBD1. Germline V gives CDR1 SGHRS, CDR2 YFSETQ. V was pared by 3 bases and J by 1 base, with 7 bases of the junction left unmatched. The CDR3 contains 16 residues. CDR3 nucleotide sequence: TGCGCCAGCAGCTGGACAGGGGCCCTAGGGAACACTGAAGCTTTCTTT. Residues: CASSWTGALGNTEAFF.

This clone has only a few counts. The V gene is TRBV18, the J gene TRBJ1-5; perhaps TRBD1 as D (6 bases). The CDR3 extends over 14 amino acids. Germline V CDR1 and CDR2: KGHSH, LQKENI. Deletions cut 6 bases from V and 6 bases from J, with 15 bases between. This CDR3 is CASSTQGVGQPQHF. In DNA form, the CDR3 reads TGTGCCAGCTCTACACAGGGAGTTGGTCAGCCCCAGCATTTT.

This CDR3 is CASSRYTGNSEQFF. For the CDR3, the DNA is TGTGCCAGCTCACGATACACAGGGAACAGTGAGCAGTTCTTC. The rearrangement uses TRBV18 and TRBJ2-1; D possibly corresponds to TRBD1 (6 bases). The CDR3 length is 14 residues. Germline CDR1 reads KGHSH; CDR2 reads LQKENI. Trimming took off 4 bases at V and 9 bases at J, with 16 bases between the two ends.

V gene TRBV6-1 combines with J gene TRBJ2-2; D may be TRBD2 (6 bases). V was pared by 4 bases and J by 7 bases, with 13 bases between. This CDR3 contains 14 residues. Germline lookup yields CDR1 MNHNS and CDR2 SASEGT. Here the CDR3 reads CASSGAPGDGELFF. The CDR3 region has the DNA TGTGCCAGCAGTGGAGCCCCGGGGGACGGGGAGCTGTTTTTT.

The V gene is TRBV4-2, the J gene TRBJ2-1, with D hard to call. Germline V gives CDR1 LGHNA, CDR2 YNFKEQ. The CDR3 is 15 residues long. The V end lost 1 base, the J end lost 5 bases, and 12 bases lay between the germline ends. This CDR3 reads CASSQVSSRDNEQFF. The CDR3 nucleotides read TGTGCCAGCAGCCAAGTCAGCTCAAGGGACAATGAGCAGTTCTTC.

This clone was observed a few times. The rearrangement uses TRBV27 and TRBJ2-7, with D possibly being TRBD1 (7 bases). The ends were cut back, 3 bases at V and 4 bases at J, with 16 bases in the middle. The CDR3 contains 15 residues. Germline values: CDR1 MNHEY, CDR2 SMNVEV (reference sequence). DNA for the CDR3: TGTGCCAGCAGTTTCCAGGGGGGCGGCGGGTACGAGCAGTACTTC. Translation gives CASSFQGGGGYEQYF.

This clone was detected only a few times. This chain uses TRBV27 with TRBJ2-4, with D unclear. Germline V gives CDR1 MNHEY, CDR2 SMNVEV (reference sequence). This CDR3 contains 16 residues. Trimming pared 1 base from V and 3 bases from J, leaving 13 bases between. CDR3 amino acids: CASSLFGSGNKNIQYF. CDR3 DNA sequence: TGTGCCAGCAGTTTATTTGGCAGTGGGAACAAAAACATTCAGTACTTC.

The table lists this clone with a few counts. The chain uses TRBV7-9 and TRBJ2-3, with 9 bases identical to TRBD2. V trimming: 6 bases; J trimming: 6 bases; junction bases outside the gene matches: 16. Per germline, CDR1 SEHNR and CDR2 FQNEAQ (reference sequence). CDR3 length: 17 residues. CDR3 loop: CASRSHLQRGAGDTQYF. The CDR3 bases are TGTGCCAGCAGGTCCCATCTCCAGCGGGGGGCCGGGGATACGCAGTATTTT.

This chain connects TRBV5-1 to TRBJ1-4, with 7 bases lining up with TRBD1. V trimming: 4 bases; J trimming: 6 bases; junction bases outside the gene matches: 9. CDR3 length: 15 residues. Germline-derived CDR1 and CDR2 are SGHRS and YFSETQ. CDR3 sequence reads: CASSRRTGPDEKLFF. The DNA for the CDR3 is TGCGCCAGCAGCAGGAGGACAGGTCCAGATGAAAAACTGTTTTTT. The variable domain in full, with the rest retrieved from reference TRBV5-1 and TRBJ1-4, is KAGVTQTPRYLIKTRGQQVTLSCSPISGHRSVSWYQQTPGQGLQFLFEYFSETQRNKGNFPGRFSGRQFSNSRSEMNVSTLELGDSALYLCASSRRTGPDEKLFFGSGTQLSVL.

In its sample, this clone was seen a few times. This chain's CDR3 is CASSLPQGPGPYEQYF. The CDR3 bases are TGTGCCAGCAGTTTACCACAGGGTCCAGGACCTTATGAGCAGTACTTC. The chain couples TRBV27 to TRBJ2-7; tentative D call: TRBD1 (6 bases). V dropped 2 bases and J dropped 7 bases, with 21 bases sitting between them. This CDR3 comprises 16 residues. From germline, CDR1 is MNHEY and CDR2 SMNVEV (reference sequence).

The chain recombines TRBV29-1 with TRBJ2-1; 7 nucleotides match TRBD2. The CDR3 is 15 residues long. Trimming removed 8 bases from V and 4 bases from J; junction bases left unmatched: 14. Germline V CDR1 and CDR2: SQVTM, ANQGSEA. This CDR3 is CSLKFWEGRYNEQFF. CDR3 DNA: TGCAGCTTGAAGTTTTGGGAGGGCCGATACAATGAGCAGTTCTTC.

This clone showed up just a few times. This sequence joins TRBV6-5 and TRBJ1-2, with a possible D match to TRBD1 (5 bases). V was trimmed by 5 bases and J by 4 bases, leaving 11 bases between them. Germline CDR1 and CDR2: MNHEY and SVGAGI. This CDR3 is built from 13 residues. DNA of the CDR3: TGTGCCAGCAGTGGGGACTCGCGCTATGGCTACACCTTC. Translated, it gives CASSGDSRYGYTF.

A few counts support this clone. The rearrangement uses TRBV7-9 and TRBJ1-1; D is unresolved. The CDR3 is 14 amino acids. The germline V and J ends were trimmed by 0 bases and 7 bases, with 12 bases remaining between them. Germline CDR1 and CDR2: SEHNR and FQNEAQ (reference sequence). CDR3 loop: CASSLASARREAFF. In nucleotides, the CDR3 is TGTGCCAGCAGCTTAGCATCCGCCCGGCGTGAAGCTTTCTTT.

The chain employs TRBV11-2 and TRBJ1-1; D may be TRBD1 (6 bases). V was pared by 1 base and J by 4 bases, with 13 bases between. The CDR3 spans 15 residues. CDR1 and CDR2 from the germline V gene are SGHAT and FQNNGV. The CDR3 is CASSLGPGAGTEAFF. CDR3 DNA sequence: TGTGCCAGCAGCTTAGGGCCGGGGGCTGGCACTGAAGCTTTCTTT.